This T cell receptor (beta chain) emerged from a study of identical twins. Study-level results: Insertion counts were lower in abundant cord blood beta clonotypes, a trend that memory repertoires did not show.

About this clonotype: Its specificity is unknown.

The germline V gene encodes CDR1 MNHEY and CDR2 SVGAGI. This CDR3 has 15 amino acids. With 4 bases clipped from V and 7 bases from J, the junction kept 10 bases outside the gene matches. TCRdb reprocessed the 5' RACE reads with MiXCR, giving one entry per CDR3 protein. Of around 1.7 million distinct CDR3 sequences listed, about 32% are singletons. The chain combines TRBV6-5 with TRBJ1-1; the match to TRBD1 covers 9 bases. The sequenced sample was cord blood. The receptor was derived from a newborn girl in good health. The DNA for the CDR3 is TGTGCCAGCAGTTCCCTTACCCCGGGACAGGGTGAAGCTTTCTTT. Amino acid sequence: CASSSLTPGQGEAFF.